These T cell receptor beta chains were read from a single sample in a study of T cell responses to AZD1222 COVID-19 vaccine. Using immunoSEQ multiplex PCR, the repertoire was profiled, and TCRdb retains in-frame clones only, with some absent. The sample shows more than 100,000 clones, approximately 86% of them seen only once. The sample consisted of peripheral blood, taken 28 days after the second AZD1222 dose. These receptor sequences come from an adult who received the AZD1222 COVID-19 vaccine. Each CDR3 is given with its conserved first and last residue. The order of the fields is CDR3 protein, CDR3 DNA, V gene, clone size, J gene, D gene, CDR3 length. D genes are given only for firm matches. Size is stated for part of the rows, as once, few or many counts, or as a class when the clone is expanded.

cdr3_aa: CASSLGQTNYGYTF; cdr3_nt: TGTGCCAGCAGCTTAGGACAGACTAACTATGGCTACACCTTC; v_call: TRBV13; clone_size: NA; j_call: TRBJ1-2; d_call: NA; cdr3_length: 14
cdr3_aa: CASSPLGGATWEQFF; cdr3_nt: TGTGCCAGCTCACCTCTAGGGGGCGCGACATGGGAGCAGTTCTTC; v_call: TRBV18; clone_size: NA; j_call: TRBJ2-1; d_call: TRBD1; cdr3_length: 15
cdr3_aa: CASSPRQGNQPQHF; cdr3_nt: TGTGCCAGCAGCCCTAGACAGGGTAATCAGCCCCAGCATTTT; v_call: TRBV7-8; clone_size: NA; j_call: TRBJ1-5; d_call: TRBD1; cdr3_length: 14
cdr3_aa: CASSFGTSNQPQHF; cdr3_nt: TGTGCCAGCAGCTTTGGGACCAGCAATCAGCCCCAGCATTTT; v_call: TRBV5-4; clone_size: NA; j_call: TRBJ1-5; d_call: NA; cdr3_length: 14
cdr3_aa: CASSFGQGRSPLHF; cdr3_nt: TGCGCCAGCAGCTTCGGGCAGGGACGGTCACCCCTCCACTTT; v_call: TRBV5-1; clone_size: NA; j_call: TRBJ1-6; d_call: NA; cdr3_length: 14
cdr3_aa: CANSRGMNTEAFF; cdr3_nt: TGTGCCAACTCCAGGGGCATGAACACTGAAGCTTTCTTT; v_call: TRBV28; clone_size: NA; j_call: TRBJ1-1; d_call: NA; cdr3_length: 13
cdr3_aa: CASSSHGTASYEQYF; cdr3_nt: TGTGCCAGTAGTTCCCACGGGACGGCATCCTACGAGCAGTACTTC; v_call: TRBV19; clone_size: NA; j_call: TRBJ2-7; d_call: NA; cdr3_length: 15
cdr3_aa: CASSLQGASPLHF; cdr3_nt: TGTGCCAGCAGTTTACAGGGCGCTTCACCCCTCCACTTT; v_call: TRBV12-3/TRBV12-4; clone_size: NA; j_call: TRBJ1-6; d_call: NA; cdr3_length: 13
cdr3_aa: CASSKGLRSLAGYTF; cdr3_nt: TGTGCCAGCAGCAAAGGACTCAGATCCCTTGCCGGCTACACCTTC; v_call: TRBV21-1; clone_size: NA; j_call: TRBJ1-2; d_call: NA; cdr3_length: 15
cdr3_aa: CASSLEHPETQYF; cdr3_nt: TGTGCCAGCAGCTTGGAGCATCCCGAGACCCAGTACTTC; v_call: TRBV7-3; clone_size: NA; j_call: TRBJ2-5; d_call: NA; cdr3_length: 13
cdr3_aa: CASSRPDRGSGTGELFF; cdr3_nt: TGTGCCAGCAGCCGACCCGACAGGGGGTCGGGCACCGGGGAGCTGTTTTTT; v_call: TRBV5-6; clone_size: NA; j_call: TRBJ2-2; d_call: TRBD1; cdr3_length: 17
cdr3_aa: CASSFRYEQYF; cdr3_nt: TGTGCCAGCAGCTTCAGATACGAGCAGTACTTC; v_call: TRBV5-6; clone_size: NA; j_call: TRBJ2-7; d_call: NA; cdr3_length: 11
cdr3_aa: CASSQIGRIMNTEAFF; cdr3_nt: TGCGCCAGCAGCCAAATAGGCCGCATTATGAACACTGAAGCTTTCTTT; v_call: TRBV4-1; clone_size: NA; j_call: TRBJ1-1; d_call: NA; cdr3_length: 16
cdr3_aa: CASSTRRGGYNEQFF; cdr3_nt: TGTGCCAGTAGTACCCGGCGCGGGGGCTACAATGAGCAGTTCTTC; v_call: TRBV19; clone_size: NA; j_call: TRBJ2-1; d_call: TRBD2; cdr3_length: 15
cdr3_aa: CASSYGALGQPQHF; cdr3_nt: TGTGCCAGCAGTTACGGGGCTCTCGGACAGCCCCAGCATTTT; v_call: TRBV6-2/TRBV6-3; clone_size: NA; j_call: TRBJ1-5; d_call: NA; cdr3_length: 14
cdr3_aa: CASSEVWLGGQPQHF; cdr3_nt: TGTGCCAGCAGTGAAGTTTGGTTGGGCGGCCAGCCCCAGCATTTT; v_call: TRBV6-1; clone_size: few; j_call: TRBJ1-5; d_call: NA; cdr3_length: 15
cdr3_aa: CASSRGLGRNTIYF; cdr3_nt: TGCGCCAGCAGTCGAGGACTTGGCCGAAACACCATATATTTT; v_call: TRBV4-1; clone_size: once; j_call: TRBJ1-3; d_call: NA; cdr3_length: 14
cdr3_aa: CASSPIEGRSVQPQHF; cdr3_nt: TGTGCCAGTAGTCCCATAGAGGGGCGCTCCGTTCAGCCCCAGCATTTT; v_call: TRBV19; clone_size: NA; j_call: TRBJ1-5; d_call: NA; cdr3_length: 16
cdr3_aa: CASSLRGTDQSLF; cdr3_nt: TGTGCCAGCAGCCTCCGAGGCACAGATCAAAGTCTCTTT; v_call: TRBV3-1/TRBV3-2; clone_size: NA; j_call: TRBJ1-1; d_call: NA; cdr3_length: 13
cdr3_aa: CASSAQASGYTF; cdr3_nt: TGTGCCAGCAGCGCTCAGGCTAGTGGCTACACCTTC; v_call: TRBV9; clone_size: NA; j_call: TRBJ1-2; d_call: NA; cdr3_length: 12
cdr3_aa: CASSASSGTVYGYTF; cdr3_nt: TGTGCCAGTAGTGCAAGCTCCGGGACAGTCTATGGCTACACCTTC; v_call: TRBV19; clone_size: once; j_call: TRBJ1-2; d_call: TRBD1; cdr3_length: 15
cdr3_aa: CASSLSTGQGGILF; cdr3_nt: TGCGCCAGCAGCTTATCGACAGGACAGGGGGGGATCCTCTTC; v_call: TRBV5-1; clone_size: NA; j_call: TRBJ2-1; d_call: TRBD1; cdr3_length: 14
cdr3_aa: CAISESIPGRGGTEAFF; cdr3_nt: TGTGCCATCAGTGAGTCGATTCCGGGCAGGGGGGGCACTGAAGCTTTCTTT; v_call: TRBV10-3; clone_size: NA; j_call: TRBJ1-1; d_call: TRBD1; cdr3_length: 17
cdr3_aa: CAIGGGGHQPQHF; cdr3_nt: TGTGCCATAGGGGGGGGAGGACATCAGCCCCAGCATTTT; v_call: TRBV19; clone_size: few; j_call: TRBJ1-5; d_call: NA; cdr3_length: 13
cdr3_aa: CASSGQGHTGELFF; cdr3_nt: TGTGCCAGCAGCGGACAGGGGCACACCGGGGAGCTGTTTTTT; v_call: TRBV3-1/TRBV3-2; clone_size: NA; j_call: TRBJ2-2; d_call: TRBD1; cdr3_length: 14
cdr3_aa: CASRDLNQPQHF; cdr3_nt: TGTGCCAGCAGGGATCTCAATCAGCCCCAGCATTTT; v_call: TRBV2; clone_size: NA; j_call: TRBJ1-5; d_call: NA; cdr3_length: 12
cdr3_aa: CASSVEGLWNYGYTF; cdr3_nt: TGTGCCAGCAGCGTGGAGGGACTGTGGAACTATGGCTACACCTTC; v_call: TRBV9; clone_size: NA; j_call: TRBJ1-2; d_call: NA; cdr3_length: 15
cdr3_aa: CASSLSSDYYGYTF; cdr3_nt: TGTGCCAGCAGCTTAAGTAGCGATTACTATGGCTACACCTTC; v_call: TRBV7-2; clone_size: NA; j_call: TRBJ1-2; d_call: NA; cdr3_length: 14
cdr3_aa: CASSLERSTGRYGIGWQYF; cdr3_nt: TGCGCCAGCAGCTTGGAGCGCTCAACCGGCAGGTACGGGATAGGGTGGCAGTACTTC; v_call: TRBV5-1; clone_size: NA; j_call: TRBJ2-7; d_call: NA; cdr3_length: 19
cdr3_aa: CASSFGESGPQHF; cdr3_nt: TGTGCCAGTAGTTTTGGGGAATCAGGGCCCCAGCATTTT; v_call: TRBV19; clone_size: NA; j_call: TRBJ1-5; d_call: NA; cdr3_length: 13
cdr3_aa: CSARASREQFF; cdr3_nt: TGCAGTGCTAGAGCGAGCCGGGAGCAGTTCTTC; v_call: TRBV20-1; clone_size: NA; j_call: TRBJ2-1; d_call: NA; cdr3_length: 11
cdr3_aa: CASSMSGGDEQFF; cdr3_nt: TGTGCCAGTAGTATGTCGGGGGGAGATGAGCAGTTCTTC; v_call: TRBV19; clone_size: NA; j_call: TRBJ2-1; d_call: TRBD2; cdr3_length: 13
cdr3_aa: CASSPMGTGALRAYEQYF; cdr3_nt: TGCGCCAGCAGCCCCATGGGGACAGGGGCCTTGCGGGCTTACGAGCAGTACTTC; v_call: TRBV5-1; clone_size: NA; j_call: TRBJ2-7; d_call: TRBD1; cdr3_length: 18
cdr3_aa: CASNPRLAGSDTQYF; cdr3_nt: TGTGCCAGTAATCCCCGACTAGCGGGGTCAGATACGCAGTATTTT; v_call: TRBV19; clone_size: once; j_call: TRBJ2-3; d_call: TRBD2; cdr3_length: 15
cdr3_aa: CASSSGQPDTQYF; cdr3_nt: TGTGCCAGCAGTTCCGGACAGCCAGATACGCAGTATTTT; v_call: TRBV6-5; clone_size: NA; j_call: TRBJ2-3; d_call: NA; cdr3_length: 13
cdr3_aa: CASSLGGPNQPQHF; cdr3_nt: TGTGCCAGCAGTTTGGGGGGACCAAATCAGCCCCAGCATTTT; v_call: TRBV28; clone_size: NA; j_call: TRBJ1-5; d_call: NA; cdr3_length: 14
cdr3_aa: CATSRDEWTGGPTDTQYF; cdr3_nt: TGTGCCACCAGCAGAGATGAATGGACGGGGGGACCCACAGATACGCAGTATTTT; v_call: TRBV15; clone_size: NA; j_call: TRBJ2-3; d_call: TRBD2; cdr3_length: 18
cdr3_aa: CASRGETYNEQFF; cdr3_nt: TGTGCCAGCAGGGGTGAAACCTACAATGAGCAGTTCTTC; v_call: TRBV3-1/TRBV3-2; clone_size: NA; j_call: TRBJ2-1; d_call: NA; cdr3_length: 13
cdr3_aa: CASSSGASTDTQYF; cdr3_nt: TGTGCCAGCAGTTCCGGGGCTAGCACAGATACGCAGTATTTT; v_call: TRBV6-6; clone_size: NA; j_call: TRBJ2-3; d_call: NA; cdr3_length: 14
cdr3_aa: CASSFGNLQAYGYTF; cdr3_nt: TGTGCCAGCAGCTTCGGAAACCTACAGGCGTATGGCTACACCTTC; v_call: TRBV7-2; clone_size: NA; j_call: TRBJ1-2; d_call: NA; cdr3_length: 15
cdr3_aa: CASSPLGRRTDTQYF; cdr3_nt: TGTGCCAGCAGCCCATTAGGACGCCGCACAGATACGCAGTATTTT; v_call: TRBV5-8; clone_size: NA; j_call: TRBJ2-3; d_call: NA; cdr3_length: 15
cdr3_aa: CASSPWTAYGYTF; cdr3_nt: TGTGCCAGCAGCCCTTGGACAGCCTATGGCTACACCTTC; v_call: TRBV3-1/TRBV3-2; clone_size: NA; j_call: TRBJ1-2; d_call: NA; cdr3_length: 13
cdr3_aa: CASPRGTEAFF; cdr3_nt: TGTGCCAGCCCACGGGGCACTGAAGCTTTCTTT; v_call: TRBV28; clone_size: NA; j_call: TRBJ1-1; d_call: NA; cdr3_length: 11
cdr3_aa: CASSQEPTGGTEAFF; cdr3_nt: TGCGCCAGCAGCCAAGAACCAACAGGGGGCACTGAAGCTTTCTTT; v_call: TRBV4-1; clone_size: NA; j_call: TRBJ1-1; d_call: TRBD1; cdr3_length: 15
cdr3_aa: CASSESSGAKNIQYF; cdr3_nt: TGTGCCAGCAGTGAGAGCAGTGGAGCCAAAAACATTCAGTACTTC; v_call: TRBV28; clone_size: once; j_call: TRBJ2-4; d_call: NA; cdr3_length: 15
cdr3_aa: CASSPTGVANTEAFF; cdr3_nt: TGTGCCAGCTCACCCACGGGCGTTGCGAACACTGAAGCTTTCTTT; v_call: TRBV18; clone_size: NA; j_call: TRBJ1-1; d_call: NA; cdr3_length: 15
cdr3_aa: CASRFDRGLEQYF; cdr3_nt: TGTGCCAGCAGGTTTGACAGGGGTCTCGAGCAGTACTTC; v_call: TRBV12-3/TRBV12-4; clone_size: NA; j_call: TRBJ2-7; d_call: TRBD1; cdr3_length: 13
cdr3_aa: CATQIRYGGRDEQFF; cdr3_nt: TGTGCCACCCAAATCCGCTATGGGGGAAGGGATGAGCAGTTCTTC; v_call: TRBV5-6; clone_size: few; j_call: TRBJ2-1; d_call: NA; cdr3_length: 15
cdr3_aa: CASTGLSQGNMDGYTF; cdr3_nt: TGTGCCAGTACGGGCCTGAGCCAGGGGAATATGGATGGCTACACCTTC; v_call: TRBV19; clone_size: NA; j_call: TRBJ1-2; d_call: NA; cdr3_length: 16
cdr3_aa: CASSPVRRQETQYF; cdr3_nt: TGTGCCAGCTCACCAGTCAGGAGACAAGAGACCCAGTACTTC; v_call: TRBV18; clone_size: NA; j_call: TRBJ2-5; d_call: NA; cdr3_length: 14
cdr3_aa: CASSWGPSSGNTIYF; cdr3_nt: TGTGCCAGCAGTTGGGGACCGAGCTCTGGAAACACCATATATTTT; v_call: TRBV6-2/TRBV6-3; clone_size: NA; j_call: TRBJ1-3; d_call: NA; cdr3_length: 15
cdr3_aa: CASSGQGKGYTF; cdr3_nt: TGTGCCAGCAGCGGACAGGGTAAGGGCTACACCTTC; v_call: TRBV5-4; clone_size: NA; j_call: TRBJ1-2; d_call: TRBD1; cdr3_length: 12
cdr3_aa: CATSRGISNQPQHF; cdr3_nt: TGTGCCACCAGCAGGGGGATTAGCAATCAGCCCCAGCATTTT; v_call: TRBV15; clone_size: NA; j_call: TRBJ1-5; d_call: NA; cdr3_length: 14
cdr3_aa: CASSSPGSNQPQHF; cdr3_nt: TGTGCCAGCAGTTCACCGGGTAGCAATCAGCCCCAGCATTTT; v_call: TRBV28; clone_size: NA; j_call: TRBJ1-5; d_call: NA; cdr3_length: 14
cdr3_aa: CASSLRQGHQPQHF; cdr3_nt: TGTGCCAGCAGTTTGCGACAGGGACATCAGCCCCAGCATTTT; v_call: TRBV28; clone_size: NA; j_call: TRBJ1-5; d_call: TRBD1; cdr3_length: 14
cdr3_aa: CASSVYGGVADGYTF; cdr3_nt: TGTGCCAGCAGCGTATATGGGGGGGTAGCAGATGGCTACACCTTC; v_call: TRBV9; clone_size: NA; j_call: TRBJ1-2; d_call: NA; cdr3_length: 15
cdr3_aa: CASSLHALGGFSTEAFF; cdr3_nt: TGTGCCAGTAGTCTACATGCTCTAGGGGGTTTCTCCACTGAAGCTTTCTTT; v_call: TRBV19; clone_size: NA; j_call: TRBJ1-1; d_call: NA; cdr3_length: 17
cdr3_aa: CASSLRDSSYNSPLHF; cdr3_nt: TGTGCCAGTAGTCTCCGGGACAGCTCCTATAATTCACCCCTCCACTTT; v_call: TRBV19; clone_size: few; j_call: TRBJ1-6; d_call: TRBD1; cdr3_length: 16
cdr3_aa: CASSPYSGNTIYF; cdr3_nt: TGTGCCAGCAGCCCCTATAGCGGAAACACCATATATTTT; v_call: TRBV5-6; clone_size: NA; j_call: TRBJ1-3; d_call: NA; cdr3_length: 13